The TCR beta chain described here comes from a study of beta chain features in type 1 diabetes. Populations isolated by sorting all had purity greater than 95%. What was sequenced were expressed TCRB transcripts, since all of the isolated RNA had been reverse transcribed. Method: immunoSEQ multiplex PCR; TCRdb's copy keeps in-frame clones and lacks some. The table has roughly 140,000 clones, approximately 8.1% seen once; the top ten hold 0.55% to 0.65%. The CDR3 is made up of 14 amino acids. The junction had 2 bases not matched to a gene; V was cut back by 2 bases and J by 5 bases. The germline CDR1 and CDR2 sequences are KGHSH and LQKENI. Study findings and constraints: At VDJ recombination sites, type 1 diabetes patients had fewer insertions and more deleted nucleotides. It was possible that PCR favored shorter templates, equally so in patients and controls. When cDNA is sequenced, cells with high TCR expression could be over-represented.

This clone was counted a few times. The antigen remains undetermined. This clonotype was obtained from a man aged 18 to 30 in good health. The sequenced material came from central memory CD4+ T cells from blood. The chain carries TRBV18 and TRBJ2-2; 7 bases map to TRBD1. The CDR3 sequence: CASSPDRVTGELFF. CDR3 DNA: TGTGCCAGCTCACCAGACAGGGTAACCGGGGAGCTGTTTTTT.